The source of this TCR beta chain is a study of T cell repertoires and HLA-DP antigens. The sample holds one count of this clone. The antigen remains unidentified. CDR1 is SGHDT, CDR2 YYEEEE, per germline. V lost 4 bases to trimming and J lost 2 bases, with 11 bases between them. The CDR3 is 14 amino acids. Sequencing used immunoSEQ multiplex PCR; TCRdb keeps in-frame clones, though not all of them. Here the sample spans around 100,000 clones, about 91% being singletons. Average purity of the negatively selected CD4+ T cells was just over 95%. Study observations and caveats: Previously undetected clones averaged 36.3% and 50.6% against the two alleles respectively.

The material sequenced was CD4+ T cells from PBMCs. The clonotype was recovered from a woman aged 18-30 years in good health and CMV-seronegative. This chain links TRBV5-6 with TRBJ2-3, with a tentative D call TRBD2 (5 bases). CDR3 coding DNA: TGTGCCAGCAGCCAAAGACTAATCACAGATACGCAGTATTTT. This gives the protein CASSQRLITDTQYF.